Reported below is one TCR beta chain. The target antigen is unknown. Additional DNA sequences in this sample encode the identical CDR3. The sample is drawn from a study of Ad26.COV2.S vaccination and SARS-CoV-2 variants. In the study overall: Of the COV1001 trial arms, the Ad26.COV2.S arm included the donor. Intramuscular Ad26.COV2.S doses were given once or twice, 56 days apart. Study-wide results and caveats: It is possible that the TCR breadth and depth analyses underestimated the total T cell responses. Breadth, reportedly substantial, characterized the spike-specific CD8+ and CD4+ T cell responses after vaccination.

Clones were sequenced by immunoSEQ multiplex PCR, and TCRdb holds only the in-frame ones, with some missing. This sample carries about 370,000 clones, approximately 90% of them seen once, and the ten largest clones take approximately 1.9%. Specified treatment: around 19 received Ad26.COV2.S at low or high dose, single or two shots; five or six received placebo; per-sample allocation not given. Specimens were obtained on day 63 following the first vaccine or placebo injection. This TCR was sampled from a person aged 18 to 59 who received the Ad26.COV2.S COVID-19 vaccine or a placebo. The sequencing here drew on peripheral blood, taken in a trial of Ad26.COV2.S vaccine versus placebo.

The DNA for the CDR3 is TGTGCCAGCAGAGGGACGGGATCTAGCACAGATACGCAGTATTTT. It is translated as CASRGTGSSTDTQYF. The rearrangement links TRBV2 to TRBJ2-3; either TRBD1 or TRBD2 may supply D (5 bases each). The CDR3 is 15 amino acids. V gave up 6 bases and J gave up 0 bases, with 13 bases separating them. Per the germline V gene, CDR1 is SNHLY and CDR2 is FYNNEI.